These 24 T cell receptor beta chains originate from one sample sequenced in a study of spatial heterogeneity in lung cancer. Sample time point: sample taken at primary tumor resection. Researchers sequenced whole RNA taken from tumor, nontumor lung or frozen PBMC without sorting. MiXCR, applied by TCRdb to the 5' RACE reads, yields one record per CDR3 protein. The table has over 75,000 distinct CDR3 sequences, 15% to 20% seen once. Material: PBMCs, obtained at surgery. These receptors were obtained from a male donor with early-stage non-small cell lung cancer.

This sequence joins TRBV9 and TRBJ2-7; D might be TRBD2 (5 bases). V was clipped by 4 bases and J by 2 bases, with 13 bases between them. Germline assignment: CDR1 SGDLS and CDR2 YYNGEE. The CDR3 is 14 amino acids. The CDR3 protein is CASSPRTATYEQYF. The CDR3 coding sequence is TGTGCCAGCAGCCCGCGGACTGCGACCTACGAGCAGTACTTC.

This clonotype was detected a few times. V is TRBV7-6 and J is TRBJ1-2; 7 bases align to TRBD1. V dropped 1 base and J dropped 8; count of bases not matched to a gene: 10. Per germline, CDR1 SGHVS and CDR2 FNYEAQ. This CDR3 contains 15 residues. The CDR3 bases are TGTGCCAGCAGCTTAGGGGACAGTCTACCTAGCGGCTACACCTTC. Translating gives CASSLGDSLPSGYTF.

This clonotype occurred many times. The rearrangement joins TRBV7-6 to TRBJ2-7, with D possibly TRBD1 on 6 matching bases. Germline lookup yields CDR1 SGHVS and CDR2 FNYEAQ. V was cut by 5 bases and J by 6 bases, with 23 bases left in between. The CDR3 is 16 amino acids. The CDR3: CASSRDRSGAPGEQYF. CDR3 coding DNA: TGTGCCAGCAGCCGCGATCGGTCAGGGGCGCCCGGCGAGCAGTACTTC.

The rearrangement uses TRBV5-4 and TRBJ2-1; the match to TRBD2 covers 11 bases. The J segment lost 8 bases and the V segment lost 10 bases, leaving 11 bases of the junction unmatched. CDR3 length: 14 amino acids. CDR1 SGHNT and CDR2 YYREEE come from the germline V gene (reference sequence). CDR3 amino acids: CAGGLAGGSDEQFF. The CDR3 region has the DNA TGTGCCGGAGGACTAGCGGGCGGCTCGGATGAGCAGTTCTTC.

This clonotype was picked up a small number of times. The rearrangement uses TRBV29-1 and TRBJ1-2, with a tentative D call TRBD1 (5 bases). Trimming cost V 7 bases and J 4 bases, with 10 bases left between them. Per the germline V gene, CDR1 is SQVTM and CDR2 is ANQGSEA. CDR3 length: 11 amino acids. The CDR3 spells CSGTQGYGYTF. CDR3 in DNA: TGCAGCGGGACGCAGGGCTATGGCTACACCTTC.

The chain employs TRBV12-3 or TRBV12-4 and TRBJ1-3, with D unclear. The CDR3 contains 14 residues. V was clipped by 4 bases and J by 4 bases, with 11 bases between them. CDR3 DNA: TGTGCCAGCAGTTCGGCGGGTAGAGGAAACACCATATATTTT. It encodes CASSSAGRGNTIYF.

This chain uses TRBV7-6 with TRBJ2-7; 7 nucleotides match TRBD1. Germline CDR1 is SGHVS and CDR2 is FNYEAQ. The trim removed 3 bases at V and 1 base at J, leaving 3 bases unmatched. This CDR3 is 14 amino acids long. The CDR3 DNA reads as TGTGCCAGCAGCTTTGCAGGGGGTTCCTACGAGCAGTACTTC. Translating it yields CASSFAGGSYEQYF. The variable domain in full, completed from reference TRBV7-6 and TRBJ2-7, reads GAGVSQSPRYKVTKRGQDVALRCDPISGHVSLYWYRQALGQGPEFLTYFNYEAQQDKSGLPNDRFSAERPEGSISTLTIQRTEQRDSAMYRCASSFAGGSYEQYFGPGTRLTVT.

The rearrangement links TRBV24-1 to TRBJ2-3; D is perhaps TRBD1 or TRBD2 (5 bases each). Trimming removed 1 base at V and 9 bases at J, with 7 bases between. From germline, CDR1 is KGHDR and CDR2 SFDVKD. This CDR3 region has 12 residues. Here the CDR3 DNA reads TGTGCCACCAGTGATTTTCGGGGCACGCAGTATTTT. It encodes CATSDFRGTQYF.

This chain connects TRBV29-1 to TRBJ2-3, with 10 bases lining up with TRBD2. From germline, CDR1 is SQVTM and CDR2 ANQGSEA. V shed 4 bases, J shed 5 bases, and the junction held 9 bases outside the gene matches. The CDR3 extends over 15 amino acids. The CDR3: CSVGVASGSGDTQYF. CDR3 nucleotides: TGCAGCGTTGGGGTGGCTAGCGGGAGTGGAGATACGCAGTATTTT.

This clonotype was counted between two and nine times. The V and J genes are TRBV2 and TRBJ1-1; the D gene is possibly TRBD1 (6 bases). Germline loops: CDR1 SNHLY, CDR2 FYNNEI. The CDR3 sequence is 14 residues long. V gave up 3 bases and J gave up 11 bases, with 19 bases separating them. This CDR3 is CASSDRTVPSRAFF. The CDR3 nucleotides read TGTGCCAGCAGTGACCGGACAGTCCCCTCACGGGCTTTCTTT.

The chain combines TRBV30 with TRBJ1-5; possibly TRBD1 for D (6 bases). Trimming stripped 2 bases from V and 6 bases from J, with 11 bases between. This CDR3 has 13 residues. Germline V gene data show CDR1 as GTSNPN and CDR2 as SVGIG (reference sequence). The CDR3 sequence is CAWSTTGTQPQHF. The CDR3 coding sequence is TGTGCCTGGAGTACAACAGGGACTCAGCCCCAGCATTTT. Together with reference TRBV30 and TRBJ1-5, the CDR3 gives the full variable domain: SQTIHQWPATLVQPVGSPLSLECTVEGTSNPNLYWYRQAAGRGLQLLFYSVGIGQISSEVPQNLSASRPQDRQFILSSKKLLLSDSGFYLCAWSTTGTQPQHFGDGTRLSIL.

The CDR3 nucleotides read TGTGCCAGCAGCCGGCAGGGGGGAGAGACCCAGTACTTC. Translated, it gives CASSRQGGETQYF. This chain uses TRBV11-3 with TRBJ2-5; possibly TRBD1 for D (7 bases). Germline assignment: CDR1 SGHNT and CDR2 YENEEA. The V gene lost 5 bases and the J gene lost 4 bases, with 11 bases spanning the gap. This CDR3 has 13 residues. Full variable domain (rest looked up from reference TRBV11-3 and TRBJ2-5): EAGVVQSPRYKIIEKKQPVAFWCNPISGHNTLYWYLQNLGQGPELLIRYENEEAVDDSQLPKDRFSAERLKGVDSTLKIQPAELGDSAVYLCASSRQGGETQYFGPGTRLLVL.

This clonotype was recorded only once. The chain joins TRBV20-1 to TRBJ1-1; D remains unclear. CDR1 DFQATT and CDR2 SNEGSKA come from the germline V gene (reference sequence). CDR3 length: 14 residues. V lost 2 bases and J lost 8, with 18 bases in between. The chain's CDR3 is CSARNEDRSAEAFF. DNA of the CDR3: TGCAGTGCTAGAAACGAGGACCGATCCGCCGAAGCTTTCTTT.

The chain recombines TRBV29-1 with TRBJ2-2; 8 nucleotides align to TRBD1. The CDR3 runs 14 residues. With V trimmed by 3 bases and J by 7 bases, 7 bases remained unmatched. The germline CDR1 and CDR2 sequences are SQVTM and ANQGSEA. CDR3 protein: CSVDGGQAGGELFF. The CDR3 DNA is TGCAGCGTTGACGGGGGACAGGCCGGCGGGGAGCTGTTTTTT.

The chain links TRBV2 to TRBJ1-2, with TRBD1 as a possible D gene (5 bases). The length of the CDR3 is 14 residues. The germline V gene encodes CDR1 SNHLY and CDR2 FYNNEI. Trimming shortened V by 9 bases and J by 0 bases, and 14 bases separated the two germline ends. The CDR3, as DNA: TGTGCCAGTACCCAGACAGTGGCTAACTATGGCTACACCTTC. It specifies CASTQTVANYGYTF.

This clonotype was seen a handful of times. The V gene is TRBV3-1, the J gene TRBJ2-1; D may be TRBD1 (5 bases). This CDR3 comprises 15 residues. The germline gives CDR1 LGHDT, CDR2 YNNKEL (reference sequence). Deletions cut 4 bases from V and 2 bases from J, with 12 bases between. CDR3 in amino acids: CASSPDSATYNEQFF. CDR3 nucleotides: TGTGCCAGCAGCCCCGACAGCGCGACCTACAATGAGCAGTTCTTC.

This clonotype was recorded a few times. This chain connects TRBV11-1 to TRBJ2-2; TRBD2 matches at 7 bases. Germline V gives CDR1 SGHAT, CDR2 FQDESV (reference sequence). Trimming removed 7 bases from V and 5 bases from J; junction bases left unmatched: 4. The CDR3 totals 13 residues. As DNA, the CDR3 is TGTGCCAGCACAGCGGGAAGGACCGGGGAGCTGTTTTTT. This sequence encodes CASTAGRTGELFF.

This clonotype showed up just a few times. The chain carries TRBV28 and TRBJ2-5; a possible D gene is TRBD1 (5 bases). The CDR3 has 14 residues. The V and J ends lost 7 bases and 0 bases respectively, with 12 bases between them. CDR1 and CDR2 (germline): MDHEN, SYDVKM. The CDR3 protein is CASTGNSYQETQYF. As DNA, the CDR3 is TGTGCCAGCACAGGGAACTCCTACCAAGAGACCCAGTACTTC.

V usage is TRBV2 and J usage is TRBJ2-2; 8 bases line up with TRBD1. Germline lookup yields CDR1 SNHLY and CDR2 FYNNEI. This CDR3 spans 16 amino acids. V lost 0 bases, J lost 4 bases, and 4 bases stayed unmatched. In DNA form, the CDR3 reads TGTGCCAGCAGTGAAGCCGGGACAGGACTCACCGGGGAGCTGTTTTTT. This codes for CASSEAGTGLTGELFF.

This chain links TRBV28 with TRBJ2-3, with D uncertain. Looked up from germline, CDR1 is MDHEN and CDR2 is SYDVKM. This CDR3 has 14 residues. Trimming took 5 bases from V and 3 from J, leaving 12 bases between them. This CDR3 reads CASSPSGLTDTQYF. CDR3 bases: TGTGCCAGCAGTCCAAGTGGGTTGACAGATACGCAGTATTTT.

This clonotype was recorded a few times. V is TRBV11-2 and J is TRBJ2-5; D is uncertain. V lost 5 bases, J lost 2 bases, and 15 bases lay in between. Germline V lookup: CDR1 SGHAT, CDR2 FQNNGV. This CDR3 region has 15 residues. The CDR3 loop is CASSPFVISQETQYF. DNA for the CDR3: TGTGCCAGCAGCCCATTCGTTATCTCGCAAGAGACCCAGTACTTC. Filled out from reference TRBV11-2 and TRBJ2-5, the complete variable domain reads EAGVAQSPRYKIIEKRQSVAFWCNPISGHATLYWYQQILGQGPKLLIQFQNNGVVDDSQLPKDRFSAERLKGVDSTLKIQPAKLEDSAVYLCASSPFVISQETQYFGPGTRLLVL.

The rearrangement links TRBV10-3 to TRBJ2-3; TRBD1 is a possible D gene (6 bases). The V end was cut by 5 bases, the J end by 0 bases, with 12 bases between. Per germline, CDR1 ENHRY and CDR2 SYGVKD. The CDR3 runs 15 residues. The CDR3 sequence is CAISRQEASTDTQYF. The CDR3 nucleotides read TGTGCCATCAGTAGACAGGAGGCCAGCACAGATACGCAGTATTTT.

At least ten counts were recorded for this clonotype. The CDR3 here is CASSPLAGWAREQFF. The DNA of the CDR3 is TGTGCCAGCAGCCCACTAGCGGGATGGGCGCGGGAGCAGTTCTTC. The chain links TRBV27 to TRBJ2-1; 10 bases are shared with TRBD2. CDR1 and CDR2 from the germline V gene are MNHEY and SMNVEV (reference sequence). V shed 6 bases, J shed 10 bases, and the junction held 12 bases outside the gene matches. CDR3 length: 15 residues.

The chain recombines TRBV28 with TRBJ2-5, with TRBD1 matching over 7 bases. The V and J ends lost 4 bases and 4 bases, in that order; junction bases with no gene match: 9. This CDR3 is 15 amino acids long. Germline values: CDR1 MDHEN, CDR2 SYDVKM. The DNA for the CDR3 is TGTGCCAGCAGTTCTACAGGGGTAGGGGGAGAGACCCAGTACTTC. It translates to CASSSTGVGGETQYF.